The rows below give T cell receptor beta chains drawn from one sample of a study of blood T cell repertoires in COVID-19. Sequencing was performed with immunoSEQ multiplex PCR; in TCRdb, only in-frame clones are kept and a portion is missing. The repertoire includes over 110,000 clones, around 88% of them detected once, and around 26% sits in the top ten. The specimen sequenced was peripheral blood. These receptors all stem from a human donor in a cohort sampled during active COVID-19. The CDR3 runs from the conserved cysteine through the conserved F or W. Fields, in order: D gene, clone size, V gene, J gene, CDR3 DNA, CDR3 protein. The D gene is left open where the match is weak. Clone size, where shown, is once, few, many, or a class for clones that have expanded.

d_gene: -
abundance: -
v_gene: TRBV18
j_gene: TRBJ1-3
CDR3nt: TGTGCCAGCTCAAGTCTACCCCAAACAGCTGGAAACACCATATATTTT
CDR3aa: CASSSLPQTAGNTIYF

d_gene: -
abundance: -
v_gene: TRBV19
j_gene: TRBJ1-2
CDR3nt: TGTGCCAGTAGCCGCGCCAAGGGGCAAGGCTATGGCTACACCTTC
CDR3aa: CASSRAKGQGYGYTF

d_gene: -
abundance: -
v_gene: TRBV6-6
j_gene: TRBJ2-1
CDR3nt: TGTGCCAGCAGTACCACAGGGTCTTACTACAATGAGCAGTTCTTC
CDR3aa: CASSTTGSYYNEQFF

d_gene: TRBD1
abundance: -
v_gene: TRBV2
j_gene: TRBJ2-2
CDR3nt: TGTGCCAGCAGTGAAACGGGACAGGGGGCCGGGGAGCTGTTTTTT
CDR3aa: CASSETGQGAGELFF

d_gene: -
abundance: -
v_gene: TRBV13
j_gene: TRBJ2-7
CDR3nt: TGTGCCAGCAGCATAGGACTTTCCTACGAGCAGTACTTC
CDR3aa: CASSIGLSYEQYF

d_gene: -
abundance: -
v_gene: TRBV27
j_gene: TRBJ2-6
CDR3nt: TGTGCCAGCAGTTTAAGGTCGGACAGCTCTGGGGCCAACGTCCTGACTTTC
CDR3aa: CASSLRSDSSGANVLTF

d_gene: TRBD1
abundance: -
v_gene: TRBV5-5
j_gene: TRBJ2-1
CDR3nt: TGTGCCACCCGGAGGTCAGGGGGAAATGAGCAGTTCTTC
CDR3aa: CATRRSGGNEQFF

d_gene: -
abundance: -
v_gene: TRBV7-8
j_gene: TRBJ2-7
CDR3nt: TGTGCCAGCAGCCTGCGACTTAGGTTACACGAGCAGTACTTC
CDR3aa: CASSLRLRLHEQYF

d_gene: -
abundance: -
v_gene: TRBV7-2
j_gene: TRBJ1-1
CDR3nt: TGTGCCAGCAGCTTAGAACAGGAAAACACTGAAGCTTTCTTT
CDR3aa: CASSLEQENTEAFF

d_gene: TRBD1
abundance: few
v_gene: TRBV6-5
j_gene: TRBJ2-2
CDR3nt: TGTGCCAGCAGTTACTCGAGGGACAGGAGCACCGGGGAGCTGTTTTTT
CDR3aa: CASSYSRDRSTGELFF

d_gene: TRBD1
abundance: -
v_gene: TRBV4-1
j_gene: TRBJ1-2
CDR3nt: TGCGCCAGCAGACATAGTCCGGCAGGGGGGTATGGCTACACCTTC
CDR3aa: CASRHSPAGGYGYTF

d_gene: -
abundance: -
v_gene: TRBV21-1
j_gene: TRBJ2-2
CDR3nt: TGTGCCAGCAGCAAAAGTCTCCGAATAGCGGGGGCCTTCAACACCGGGGAGCTGTTTTTT
CDR3aa: CASSKSLRIAGAFNTGELFF

d_gene: TRBD1
abundance: -
v_gene: TRBV24-1
j_gene: TRBJ2-5
CDR3nt: TGTGCCACCAGTGGCCCGGGACAGGCGGGAGAGACCCAGTACTTC
CDR3aa: CATSGPGQAGETQYF

d_gene: -
abundance: -
v_gene: TRBV27
j_gene: TRBJ1-2
CDR3nt: TGTGCCAGCAGTTTTTCCCCCTGGAGGAGCTATGGCTACACCTTC
CDR3aa: CASSFSPWRSYGYTF

d_gene: -
abundance: -
v_gene: TRBV6-5
j_gene: TRBJ2-3
CDR3nt: TGTGCCAGCAGTTCCCGGACACTTAGCACAGATACGCAGTATTTT
CDR3aa: CASSSRTLSTDTQYF

d_gene: TRBD1
abundance: -
v_gene: TRBV27
j_gene: TRBJ2-7
CDR3nt: TGTGCCAGCAGTTTATATGGGACAGGTCGCCCTTCCTACGAGCAGTACTTC
CDR3aa: CASSLYGTGRPSYEQYF

d_gene: TRBD1
abundance: once
v_gene: TRBV4-3
j_gene: TRBJ2-1
CDR3nt: TGCGCCAGCAGCTTCCTAACTGAGGGGGCCCACAATGAGCAGTTCTTC
CDR3aa: CASSFLTEGAHNEQFF

d_gene: TRBD1
abundance: -
v_gene: TRBV5-1
j_gene: TRBJ2-7
CDR3nt: TGCGCCAGCAGCGGGACAGGAGCTCATTCCCCCTACGAGCAGTACTTC
CDR3aa: CASSGTGAHSPYEQYF

d_gene: TRBD1
abundance: -
v_gene: TRBV15
j_gene: TRBJ2-7
CDR3nt: TGTGCCACCAGCCTTATGGGACAGGCCTACGAGCAGTACTTC
CDR3aa: CATSLMGQAYEQYF

d_gene: -
abundance: -
v_gene: TRBV4-2
j_gene: TRBJ1-2
CDR3nt: TGTGCCAGCAGCCAAGATCCGGCCTCCGGGGAGGGCTATGGCTACACCTTC
CDR3aa: CASSQDPASGEGYGYTF

d_gene: -
abundance: -
v_gene: TRBV9
j_gene: TRBJ2-1
CDR3nt: TGTGCCAGCAGCGTAGAGGGCAGGGTGGGCGTTTGGGGCGATGAGCAGTTCTTC
CDR3aa: CASSVEGRVGVWGDEQFF

d_gene: -
abundance: -
v_gene: TRBV3-1/TRBV3-2
j_gene: TRBJ1-4
CDR3nt: TGTGCCAGCACGGCCTGGAGGGGAGCTAATGAAAAACTGTTTTTT
CDR3aa: CASTAWRGANEKLFF

d_gene: TRBD1
abundance: -
v_gene: TRBV4-1
j_gene: TRBJ2-7
CDR3nt: TGCGCCAGCAGCCAAGGTTTTATCCGGGACAGGTCCCTCGAGCAGTACTTC
CDR3aa: CASSQGFIRDRSLEQYF

d_gene: -
abundance: -
v_gene: TRBV25-1
j_gene: TRBJ1-3
CDR3nt: TGTGCCAGCAGTGAAGGGACAACAAGAAACACCATATATTTT
CDR3aa: CASSEGTTRNTIYF

d_gene: TRBD1
abundance: few
v_gene: TRBV7-9
j_gene: TRBJ2-1
CDR3nt: TGTGCCAGCAGCTTAGCAGAGACAGGGCGGGAGCAGTTCTTC
CDR3aa: CASSLAETGREQFF

d_gene: TRBD1
abundance: few
v_gene: TRBV9
j_gene: TRBJ1-6
CDR3nt: TGTGCCAGCAGCCCTCGGACAGGTCCTGACTCACCCCTCCACTTT
CDR3aa: CASSPRTGPDSPLHF

d_gene: -
abundance: -
v_gene: TRBV11-3
j_gene: TRBJ2-1
CDR3nt: TGTGCCAGCAGCTTTTCCCAGGGGAATGAGCAGTTCTTC
CDR3aa: CASSFSQGNEQFF

d_gene: TRBD1
abundance: -
v_gene: TRBV10-1
j_gene: TRBJ1-5
CDR3nt: TGCGCCGGACAGGGGAAGGTTGGGTATAGCAATCAGCCCCAGCATTTT
CDR3aa: CAGQGKVGYSNQPQHF

d_gene: TRBD1
abundance: -
v_gene: TRBV11-3
j_gene: TRBJ1-3
CDR3nt: TGTGCCAGGTCGACAGGGGGCGAGGAGACCATATATTTT
CDR3aa: CARSTGGEETIYF

d_gene: -
abundance: -
v_gene: TRBV7-9
j_gene: TRBJ1-3
CDR3nt: TGTGCCAGCAGCTTAGGGATTTGGCGGGGGACCTCCTCTGGAAACACCATATATTTT
CDR3aa: CASSLGIWRGTSSGNTIYF

d_gene: -
abundance: -
v_gene: TRBV4-1
j_gene: TRBJ1-6
CDR3nt: TGCGCCAGCAGCCAAGACCCAGGTTTCCCTAATTCACCCCTCCACTTT
CDR3aa: CASSQDPGFPNSPLHF

d_gene: -
abundance: -
v_gene: TRBV20-1
j_gene: TRBJ1-3
CDR3nt: TGCAGTGCTAGTCACCAGGCAAATGGAAACACCATATATTTT
CDR3aa: CSASHQANGNTIYF

d_gene: TRBD1
abundance: few
v_gene: TRBV9
j_gene: TRBJ1-5
CDR3nt: TGTGCCAGCAGCGCGGAAGGACAGGAGGGTCAGCCCCAGCATTTT
CDR3aa: CASSAEGQEGQPQHF

d_gene: TRBD1
abundance: -
v_gene: TRBV7-8
j_gene: TRBJ2-7
CDR3nt: TGTGCCAGCAGTTCGGACAGGGCCGGCGAGCAGTACTTC
CDR3aa: CASSSDRAGEQYF

d_gene: TRBD1
abundance: -
v_gene: TRBV7-9
j_gene: TRBJ2-2
CDR3nt: TGTGCCAGCAGCGGACGCAGGGGGATGAGCACCGGGGAGCTGTTTTTT
CDR3aa: CASSGRRGMSTGELFF

d_gene: TRBD1
abundance: -
v_gene: TRBV7-7
j_gene: TRBJ2-2
CDR3nt: TGTGCTAGCAGCTCCAATGGACAGGGGACGACCGGGGAGCTGTTTTTT
CDR3aa: CASSSNGQGTTGELFF